Presented here are 14 T cell receptor beta chains from one specimen sequenced in a study of cytomegalovirus exposure and HLA in healthy donors. The data were produced by immunoSEQ multiplex PCR, yet TCRdb's version contains in-frame clones alone and is incomplete. This repertoire shows approximately 200,000 clones, around four fifths found once; its top ten account for approximately 7%. The specimen was PBMCs. These receptor sequences come from a man between 18 and 35 years old in good health and CMV-seropositive.

The chain uses TRBV5-4 and TRBJ2-2; 7 bases fit TRBD1. Germline loops: CDR1 SGHNT, CDR2 YYREEE (reference sequence). V lost 5 bases to trimming and J lost 7 bases; unmatched junction nucleotides: 11. The CDR3 runs 15 residues. CDR3 loop: CASSLRTGRSGELFF. Here the CDR3 DNA reads TGTGCCAGCAGTCTCCGGACAGGAAGGAGCGGGGAGCTGTTTTTT.

V is TRBV4-3 and J is TRBJ2-5; the D gene is possibly TRBD2 (6 bases). The V end was cut by 0 bases, the J end by 4 bases, with 18 bases between. Germline V gene sequence: CDR1 LGHNA, CDR2 YSLEER. The CDR3 runs 17 residues. The CDR3 bases are TGCGCCAGCAGCCAAGAAGGGGCGGGGTTAAGCCGAGAGACCCAGTACTTC. Its protein is CASSQEGAGLSRETQYF.

This chain connects TRBV2 to TRBJ1-5; maybe TRBD1 (5 bases). The CDR3 has 12 residues. V shed 6 bases and J shed 5 bases, with 8 bases lying between them. Germline CDR1 is SNHLY and CDR2 is FYNNEI. The CDR3 here is CASRGGDQPQHF. CDR3 in DNA: TGTGCCAGCAGGGGGGGGGATCAGCCCCAGCATTTT.

This clone was picked up one time. In DNA, the CDR3 is TGTGCCTGGAGTCCGATAGCGGGCACAGATACGCAGTATTTT. It specifies CAWSPIAGTDTQYF. The chain joins TRBV30 to TRBJ2-3; a possible D gene is TRBD2 (6 bases). The CDR3 has 14 amino acids. Germline assignment: CDR1 GTSNPN and CDR2 SVGIG (reference sequence). V was trimmed by 2 bases and J by 1 base, leaving 10 bases between them.

The V and J genes are TRBV6-6 and TRBJ2-2; TRBD1 matches at 8 bases. Germline CDR1 reads MNHNY; CDR2 reads SVGAGI (reference sequence). Germline trimming cut 7 bases from V and 4 bases from J; bases unmatched to any gene: 5. The CDR3 runs 14 residues. The CDR3 reads CASKMDRVTGELFF. The CDR3 coding sequence is TGTGCCAGCAAGATGGACAGGGTCACCGGGGAGCTGTTTTTT.

This clone was picked up many times. This chain joins TRBV4-1 and TRBJ1-5, with a weak D call TRBD1 (5 bases). This CDR3 region has 16 residues. Trimming took off 1 base at V and 2 bases at J, with 12 bases between the two ends. Germline assignment: CDR1 MGHRA and CDR2 YSYEKL. The CDR3 region has the DNA TGCGCCAGCAGCCAAGTTCCAGGGCCCCGCAATCAGCCCCAGCATTTT. Its protein is CASSQVPGPRNQPQHF.

The CDR3 DNA follows: TGTGCCAGCAGGCTTAGGGAGGGCGGTAACACTGAAGCTTTCTTT. Translated: CASRLREGGNTEAFF. The V and J genes are TRBV7-6 and TRBJ1-1; no clear D. CDR1 and CDR2 from the germline V gene are SGHVS and FNYEAQ. CDR3 length: 15 amino acids. V was shortened by 6 bases and J by 2 bases, with 16 bases between the two germline ends.

This clone has at least ten counts. V usage is TRBV6-5 and J usage is TRBJ1-2, with TRBD1 matching 7 bases. CDR1 and CDR2 from the germline V gene are MNHEY and SVGAGI. V shed 4 bases, J shed 4 bases, and the junction held 6 bases outside the gene matches. The CDR3 is made up of 14 amino acids. The CDR3 loop reads CASSFDRAPYGYTF. In DNA form, the CDR3 reads TGTGCCAGCAGTTTCGACAGGGCCCCCTATGGCTACACCTTC.

This chain links TRBV9 with TRBJ2-1; D not resolved. The CDR3 sequence is 13 residues long. Germline CDR1 SGDLS, CDR2 YYNGEE. The ends were cut back, 0 bases at V and 8 bases at J, with 9 bases in the middle. The CDR3 loop reads CASSVGLQHEQFF. CDR3 nucleotide sequence: TGTGCCAGCAGCGTAGGACTGCAGCATGAGCAGTTCTTC.

The gene calls are TRBV28 and TRBJ2-1; TRBD2 matches at 7 bases. The CDR3 is 14 residues long. Germline values: CDR1 MDHEN, CDR2 SYDVKM. J lost 5 bases, V lost 3 bases, and 4 bases had no gene match. CDR3 protein: CASSLTTSDNEQFF. The CDR3 DNA reads TGTGCCAGCAGTTTGACTACTAGCGACAATGAGCAGTTCTTC.

The chain links TRBV28 to TRBJ1-5, with D possibly TRBD1 on 6 matching bases. V was trimmed by 7 bases and J by 6 bases, leaving 16 bases between them. The germline CDR1 and CDR2 sequences are MDHEN and SYDVKM. The CDR3 extends over 14 amino acids. CDR3 loop: CASTGTGLGQPQHF. The DNA for the CDR3 is TGTGCCAGCACAGGAACAGGGCTAGGTCAGCCCCAGCATTTT.

This clone came up once. The chain carries TRBV5-1 and TRBJ2-2, with 8 positions matching TRBD2. The CDR3 consists of 15 residues. V gave up 4 bases and J gave up 6 bases; unmatched junction bases: 8. Germline CDR1 reads SGHRS; CDR2 reads YFSETQ. The CDR3 nucleotides are TGCGCCAGCAGCCCCTGGACTAGCAAGGCCGGGGAGCTGTTTTTT. Encoded protein: CASSPWTSKAGELFF.

The chain joins TRBV2 to TRBJ2-5, with D possibly being TRBD1 (5 bases). The length of the CDR3 is 12 residues. Germline CDR1 and CDR2: SNHLY and FYNNEI. V dropped 7 bases and J dropped 5 bases, with 11 bases sitting between them. The CDR3 here is CASMSGAETQYF. The CDR3 DNA reads TGTGCCAGCATGAGTGGGGCGGAGACCCAGTACTTC.

This clone was picked up one time. The chain links TRBV2 to TRBJ2-1, with 7 bases aligning to TRBD2. The CDR3 extends over 14 amino acids. V lost 4 bases, J lost 7 bases, and 7 bases stayed unmatched. The V gene's germline CDR1 is SNHLY and CDR2 FYNNEI. CDR3 sequence: CASSGGGRENEQFF. The CDR3 DNA sequence: TGTGCCAGCAGTGGGGGCGGGAGAGAGAATGAGCAGTTCTTC.